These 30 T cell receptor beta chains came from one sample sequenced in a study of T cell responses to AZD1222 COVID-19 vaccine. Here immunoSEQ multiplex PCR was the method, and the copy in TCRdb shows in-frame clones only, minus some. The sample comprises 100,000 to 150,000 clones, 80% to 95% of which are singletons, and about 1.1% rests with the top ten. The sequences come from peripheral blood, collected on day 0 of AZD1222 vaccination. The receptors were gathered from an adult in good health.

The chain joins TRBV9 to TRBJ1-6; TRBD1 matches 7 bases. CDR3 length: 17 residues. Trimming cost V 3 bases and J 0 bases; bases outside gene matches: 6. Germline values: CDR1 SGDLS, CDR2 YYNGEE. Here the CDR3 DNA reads TGTGCCAGCAGCGCCCCACAGGGGAGCTCCTATAATTCACCCCTCCACTTT. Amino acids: CASSAPQGSSYNSPLHF.

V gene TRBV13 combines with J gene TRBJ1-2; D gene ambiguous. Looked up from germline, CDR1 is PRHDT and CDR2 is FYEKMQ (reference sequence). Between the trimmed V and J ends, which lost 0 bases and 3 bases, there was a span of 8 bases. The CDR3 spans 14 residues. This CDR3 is CASSLGVRDYGYTF. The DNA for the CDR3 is TGTGCCAGCAGCTTAGGGGTCCGGGACTATGGCTACACCTTC.

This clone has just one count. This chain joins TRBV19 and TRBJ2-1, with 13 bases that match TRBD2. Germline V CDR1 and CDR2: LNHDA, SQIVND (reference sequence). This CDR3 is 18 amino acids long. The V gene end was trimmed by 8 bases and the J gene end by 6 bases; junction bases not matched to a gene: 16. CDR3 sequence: CASSGLAGVGGGVNEQFF. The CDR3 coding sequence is TGTGCCAGTTCCGGACTAGCGGGAGTGGGAGGAGGGGTCAATGAGCAGTTCTTC.

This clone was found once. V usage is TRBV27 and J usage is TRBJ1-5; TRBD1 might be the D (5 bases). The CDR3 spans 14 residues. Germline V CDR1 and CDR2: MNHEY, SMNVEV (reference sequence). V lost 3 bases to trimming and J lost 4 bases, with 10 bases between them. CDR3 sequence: CASSLQGVNQPQHF. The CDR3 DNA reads TGTGCCAGCAGTTTGCAGGGAGTTAATCAGCCCCAGCATTTT.

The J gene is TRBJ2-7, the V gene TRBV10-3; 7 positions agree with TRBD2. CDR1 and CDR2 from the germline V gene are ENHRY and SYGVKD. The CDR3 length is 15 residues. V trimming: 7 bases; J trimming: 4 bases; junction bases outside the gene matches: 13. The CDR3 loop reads CAIKSERDYRYEQYF. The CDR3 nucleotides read TGTGCCATCAAGTCCGAGCGGGACTATCGGTACGAGCAGTACTTC.

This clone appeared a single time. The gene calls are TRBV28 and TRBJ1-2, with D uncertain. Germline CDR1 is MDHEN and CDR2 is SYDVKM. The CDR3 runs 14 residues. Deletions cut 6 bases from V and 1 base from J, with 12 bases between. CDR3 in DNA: TGTGCCAGCAGGGGTGGTGGAGTTAACTATGGCTACACCTTC. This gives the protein CASRGGGVNYGYTF.

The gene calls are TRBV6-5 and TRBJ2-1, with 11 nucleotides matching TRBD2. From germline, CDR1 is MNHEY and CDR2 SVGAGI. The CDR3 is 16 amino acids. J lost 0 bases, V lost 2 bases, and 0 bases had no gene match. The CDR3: CASSYTSGGSYNEQFF. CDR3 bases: TGTGCCAGCAGTTACACTAGCGGGGGCTCCTACAATGAGCAGTTCTTC.

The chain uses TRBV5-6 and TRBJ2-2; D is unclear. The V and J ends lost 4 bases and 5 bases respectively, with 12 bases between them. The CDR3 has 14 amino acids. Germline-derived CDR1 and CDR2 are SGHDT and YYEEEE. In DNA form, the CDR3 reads TGTGCCAGCAGCCTATTGTCCCCAACCGGGGAGCTGTTTTTT. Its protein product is CASSLLSPTGELFF.

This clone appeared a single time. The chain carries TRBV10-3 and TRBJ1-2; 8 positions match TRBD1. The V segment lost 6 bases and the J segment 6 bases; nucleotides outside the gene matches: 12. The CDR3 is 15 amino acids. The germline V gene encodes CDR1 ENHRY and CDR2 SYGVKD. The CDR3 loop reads CAISPTGDPLNGYTF. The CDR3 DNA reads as TGTGCCATCAGCCCGACAGGGGACCCCCTCAATGGCTACACCTTC.

CDR3 region: CASSTRQTEAFF. The CDR3 coding sequence is TGTGCCAGCAGTACGAGACAAACTGAAGCTTTCTTT. The chain combines TRBV6-6 with TRBJ1-1; no clear D gene. In germline, CDR1 is MNHNY, CDR2 SVGAGI (reference sequence). The CDR3 loop spans 12 amino acids. V shed 5 bases and J shed 5 bases, with 9 bases lying between them.

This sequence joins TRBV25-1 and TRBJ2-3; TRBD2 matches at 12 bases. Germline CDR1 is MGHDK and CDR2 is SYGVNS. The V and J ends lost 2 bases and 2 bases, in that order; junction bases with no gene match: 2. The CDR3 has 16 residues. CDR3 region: CASSEGTSGYTDTQYF. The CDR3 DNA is TGTGCCAGCAGTGAAGGGACTAGCGGGTACACAGATACGCAGTATTTT.

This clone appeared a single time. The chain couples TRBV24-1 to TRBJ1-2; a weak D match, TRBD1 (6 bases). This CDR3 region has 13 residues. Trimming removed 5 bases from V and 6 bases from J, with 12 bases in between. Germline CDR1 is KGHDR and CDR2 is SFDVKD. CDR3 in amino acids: CATSGNAGDGYTF. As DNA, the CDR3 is TGTGCCACCAGTGGGAATGCAGGGGATGGCTACACCTTC.

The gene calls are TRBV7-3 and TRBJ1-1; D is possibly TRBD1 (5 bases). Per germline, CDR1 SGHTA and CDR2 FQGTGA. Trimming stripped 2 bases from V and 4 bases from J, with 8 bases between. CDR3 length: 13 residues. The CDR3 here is CASSLSGGTEAFF. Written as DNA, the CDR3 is TGTGCCAGCAGCTTATCGGGGGGCACTGAAGCTTTCTTT.

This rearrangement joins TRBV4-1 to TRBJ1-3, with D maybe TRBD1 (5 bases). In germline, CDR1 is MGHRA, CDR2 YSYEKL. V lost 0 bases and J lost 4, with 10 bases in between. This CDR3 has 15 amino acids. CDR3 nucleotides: TGCGCCAGCAGCCAAGAAAGAGGGGCCGGAAACACCATATATTTT. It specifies CASSQERGAGNTIYF.

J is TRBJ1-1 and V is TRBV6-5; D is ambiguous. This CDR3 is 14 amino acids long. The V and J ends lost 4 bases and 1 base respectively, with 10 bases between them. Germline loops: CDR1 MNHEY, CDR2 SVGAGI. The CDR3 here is CASSSSGGNTEAFF. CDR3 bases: TGTGCCAGCAGTTCGTCTGGAGGGAACACTGAAGCTTTCTTT.

CDR3 DNA: TGCGCCAGCAGCATTGACAGGTGGGAGACCCAGTACTTC. As protein: CASSIDRWETQYF. The chain is built from TRBV5-1 and TRBJ2-5, with D possibly being TRBD1 (6 bases). The CDR3 sequence is 13 residues long. V dropped 4 bases and J dropped 5 bases, with 12 bases sitting between them. CDR1 is SGHRS and CDR2 is YFSETQ in the germline V gene.

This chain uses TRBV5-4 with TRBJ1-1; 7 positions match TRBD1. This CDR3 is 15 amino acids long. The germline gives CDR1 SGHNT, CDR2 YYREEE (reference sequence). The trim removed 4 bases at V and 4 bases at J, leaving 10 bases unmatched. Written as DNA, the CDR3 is TGTGCCAGCAGCCCCCCGACAGGGCTGACCACTGAAGCTTTCTTT. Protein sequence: CASSPPTGLTTEAFF.

The CDR3 here is CASNQGSDTGELFF. Written as DNA, the CDR3 is TGTGCCAGCAACCAGGGTTCGGACACCGGGGAGCTGTTTTTT. The chain carries TRBV6-5 and TRBJ2-2; possible D gene TRBD1, 5 bases. CDR1 and CDR2 from the germline V gene are MNHEY and SVGAGI. Trimming left V 7 bases short and J 3 bases short, with 12 bases between. This CDR3 is built from 14 residues.

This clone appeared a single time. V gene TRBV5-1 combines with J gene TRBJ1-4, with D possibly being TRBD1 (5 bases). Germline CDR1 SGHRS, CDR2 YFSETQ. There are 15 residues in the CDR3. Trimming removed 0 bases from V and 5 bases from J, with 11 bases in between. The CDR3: CASSLGGSRNEKLFF. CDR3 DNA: TGCGCCAGCAGCTTGGGGGGCAGTAGAAATGAAAAACTGTTTTTT.

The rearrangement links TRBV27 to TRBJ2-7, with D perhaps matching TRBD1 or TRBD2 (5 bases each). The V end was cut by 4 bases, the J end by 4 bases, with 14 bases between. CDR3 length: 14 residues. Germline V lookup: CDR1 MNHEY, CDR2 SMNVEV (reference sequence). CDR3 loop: CASSYGGSDYEQYF. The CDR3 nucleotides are TGTGCCAGCAGTTATGGGGGTAGTGATTACGAGCAGTACTTC.

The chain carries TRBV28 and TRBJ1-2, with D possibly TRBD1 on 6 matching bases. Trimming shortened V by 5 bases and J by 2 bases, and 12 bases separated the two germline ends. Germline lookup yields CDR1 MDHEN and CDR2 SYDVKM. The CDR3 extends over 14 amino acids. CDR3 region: CASSTGLVNYGYTF. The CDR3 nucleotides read TGTGCCAGCAGTACAGGGTTGGTGAACTATGGCTACACCTTC.

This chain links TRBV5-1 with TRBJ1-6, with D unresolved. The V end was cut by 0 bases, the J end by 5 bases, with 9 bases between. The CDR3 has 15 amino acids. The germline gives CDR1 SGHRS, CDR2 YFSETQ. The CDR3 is CASSLAEGNNSPLHF. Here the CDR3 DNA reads TGCGCCAGCAGCTTGGCCGAAGGGAATAATTCACCCCTCCACTTT.

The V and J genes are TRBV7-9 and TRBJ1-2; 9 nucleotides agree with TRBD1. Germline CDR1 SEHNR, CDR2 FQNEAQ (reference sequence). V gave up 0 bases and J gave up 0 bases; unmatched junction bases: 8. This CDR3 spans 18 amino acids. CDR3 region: CASSLAGGQGRANYGYTF. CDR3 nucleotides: TGTGCCAGCAGCTTAGCGGGGGGACAGGGCCGAGCTAACTATGGCTACACCTTC.

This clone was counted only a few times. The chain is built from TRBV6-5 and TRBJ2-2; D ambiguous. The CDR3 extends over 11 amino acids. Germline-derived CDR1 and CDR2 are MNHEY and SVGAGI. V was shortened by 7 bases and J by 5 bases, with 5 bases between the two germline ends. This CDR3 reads CASKETGELFF. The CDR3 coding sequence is TGTGCCAGCAAGGAAACCGGGGAGCTGTTTTTT.

The chain's CDR3 is CASSLQGGEASEQYF. The CDR3 DNA sequence: TGTGCCAGCTCACTACAGGGGGGAGAGGCATCCGAGCAGTACTTC. The rearrangement uses TRBV18 and TRBJ2-7, with TRBD1 matching over 8 bases. The ends lost 4 bases at V and 6 bases at J; junction bases unmatched: 11. Germline assignment: CDR1 KGHSH and CDR2 LQKENI. This CDR3 has 15 amino acids.

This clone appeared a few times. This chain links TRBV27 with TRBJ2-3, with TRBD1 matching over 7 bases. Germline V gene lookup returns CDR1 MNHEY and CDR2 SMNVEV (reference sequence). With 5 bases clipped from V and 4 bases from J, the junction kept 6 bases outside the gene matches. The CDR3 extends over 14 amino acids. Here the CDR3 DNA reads TGTGCCAGCAGTACCCGACAGGGTGCAGATACGCAGTATTTT. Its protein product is CASSTRQGADTQYF.

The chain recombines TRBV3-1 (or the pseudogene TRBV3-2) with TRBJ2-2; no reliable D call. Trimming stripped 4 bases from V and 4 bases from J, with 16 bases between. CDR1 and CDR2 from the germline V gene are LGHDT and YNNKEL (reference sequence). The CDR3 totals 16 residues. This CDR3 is CASSPPRSRGTGELFF. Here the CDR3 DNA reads TGTGCCAGCAGCCCTCCTAGGTCCCGCGGCACCGGGGAGCTGTTTTTT.

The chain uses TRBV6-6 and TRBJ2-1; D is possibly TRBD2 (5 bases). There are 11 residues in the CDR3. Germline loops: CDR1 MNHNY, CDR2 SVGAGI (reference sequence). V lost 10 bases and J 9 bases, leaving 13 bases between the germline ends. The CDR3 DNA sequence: TGTGCCACGATGGAGGTGGTTGAGCAGTTCTTC. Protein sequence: CATMEVVEQFF.

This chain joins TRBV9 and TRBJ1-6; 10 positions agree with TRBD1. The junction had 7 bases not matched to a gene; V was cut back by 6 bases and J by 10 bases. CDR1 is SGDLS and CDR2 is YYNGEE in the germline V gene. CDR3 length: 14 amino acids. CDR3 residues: CASTRDRGNSPLHF. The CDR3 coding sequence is TGTGCCAGCACTCGGGACAGGGGAAACTCACCCCTCCACTTT.

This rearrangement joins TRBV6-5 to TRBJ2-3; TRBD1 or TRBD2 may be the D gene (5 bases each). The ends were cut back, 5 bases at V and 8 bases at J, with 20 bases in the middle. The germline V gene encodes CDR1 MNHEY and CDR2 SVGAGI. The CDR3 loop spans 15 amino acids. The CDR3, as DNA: TGTGCCAGCAGTATGCCGGGACCTACACGGGGTACGCAGTATTTT. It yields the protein CASSMPGPTRGTQYF.